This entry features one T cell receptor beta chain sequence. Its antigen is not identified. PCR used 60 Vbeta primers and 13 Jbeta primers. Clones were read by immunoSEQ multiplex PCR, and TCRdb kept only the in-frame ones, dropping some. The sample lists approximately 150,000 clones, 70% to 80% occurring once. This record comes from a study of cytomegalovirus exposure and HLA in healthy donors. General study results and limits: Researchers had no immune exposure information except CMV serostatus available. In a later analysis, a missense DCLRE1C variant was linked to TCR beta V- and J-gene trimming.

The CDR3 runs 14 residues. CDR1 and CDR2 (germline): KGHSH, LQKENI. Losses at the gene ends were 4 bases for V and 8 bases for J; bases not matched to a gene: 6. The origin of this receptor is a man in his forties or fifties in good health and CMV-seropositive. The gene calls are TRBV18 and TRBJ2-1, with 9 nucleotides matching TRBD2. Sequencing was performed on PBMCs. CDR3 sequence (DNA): TGTGCCAGCTCACGCAGCGGGAGGTTTGATGAGCAGTTCTTC. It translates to CASSRSGRFDEQFF. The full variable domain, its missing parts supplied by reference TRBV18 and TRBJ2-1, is NAGVMQNPRHLVRRRGQEARLRCSPMKGHSHVYWYRQLPEEGLKFMVYLQKENIIDESGMPKERFSAEFPKEGPSILRIQQVVRGDSAAYFCASSRSGRFDEQFFGPGTRLTVL.